The entry below describes one T cell receptor (beta chain). The source of the sample is a study of OX40 agonist ivuxolimab in advanced cancers. Study in general: Dose-escalation patients' cancers were hepatocellular carcinoma, melanoma, renal cell or head and neck cancer.

The repertoire was sequenced with immunoSEQ multiplex PCR; TCRdb's copy has only in-frame clones and lacks some. The sample carries tens of thousands of clones, 80% to 90% recorded once. The sequence came from an adult with an advanced solid tumor such as melanoma, head and neck, liver or kidney cancer. The sequencing here drew on CD4+ or CD8+ T cells sorted from blood, taken in a trial of the OX40 agonist ivuxolimab.

The CDR3 DNA reads TGTGCCAGCAGTTACTCTTCAGAAGTTTGGTTCTACGAGCAGTACTTC. Residues: CASSYSSEVWFYEQYF. The V call is TRBV6-5, the J call TRBJ2-7; no definite D call. Trimming removed 0 bases at V and 3 bases at J, with 15 bases between. CDR3 length equals 16 residues. Germline CDR1 is MNHEY and CDR2 is SVGAGI.